This T cell receptor beta chain stems from a study of read filtering for tumor transcriptome and immune sequencing. The wider study: R-ISS stage counts were about eight for I, roughly 15 for II, about 7 for III.

At least ten counts were recorded for this clonotype. Its antigen is currently unknown. Study conclusions and caveats: Correlation between methods rose after single-read clonotypes were removed.

Germline V gene data show CDR1 as MDHEN and CDR2 as SYDVKM. Trimming took off 6 bases at V and 6 bases at J, with 13 bases between the two ends. The CDR3 contains 13 residues. This library used roughly 430 ng RNA and molecular barcoded adaptors spanning alpha/delta and beta/gamma chains. Using its own MiXCR run on the reads, TCRdb lists one record per CDR3 protein. The sample lists about 39,000 distinct CDR3 sequences; roughly 13% were seen once. The sequenced material came from a population of CD138-negative cells sorted from bone marrow. This TCR was recovered from a donor at least 40 years old with multiple myeloma. The chain employs TRBV28 and TRBJ2-3; no reliable D call. The CDR3 spells CASSRHSADTQYF. In nucleotides, the CDR3 is TGTGCCAGCAGCCGACATTCCGCGGATACGCAGTATTTT. Full variable domain (outside the CDR3, taken from reference TRBV28 and TRBJ2-3): DVKVTQSSRYLVKRTGEKVFLECVQDMDHENMFWYRQDPGLGLRLIYFSYDVKMKEKGDIPEGYSVSREKKERFSLILESASTNQTSMYLCASSRHSADTQYFGPGTRLTVL.